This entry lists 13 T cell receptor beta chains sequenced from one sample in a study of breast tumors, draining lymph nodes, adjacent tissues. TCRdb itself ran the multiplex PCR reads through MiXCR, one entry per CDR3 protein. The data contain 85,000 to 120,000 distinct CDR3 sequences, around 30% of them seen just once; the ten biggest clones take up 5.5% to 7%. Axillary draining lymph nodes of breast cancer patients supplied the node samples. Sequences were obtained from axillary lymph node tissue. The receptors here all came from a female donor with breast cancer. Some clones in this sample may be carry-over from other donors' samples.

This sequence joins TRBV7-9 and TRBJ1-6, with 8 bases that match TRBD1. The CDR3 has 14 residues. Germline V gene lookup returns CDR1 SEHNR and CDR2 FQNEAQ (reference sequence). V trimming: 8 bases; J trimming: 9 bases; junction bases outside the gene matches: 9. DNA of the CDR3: TGTGCCAGCGGCCACCCGGGACAGGTTTCACCCCTCCACTTT. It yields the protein CASGHPGQVSPLHF.

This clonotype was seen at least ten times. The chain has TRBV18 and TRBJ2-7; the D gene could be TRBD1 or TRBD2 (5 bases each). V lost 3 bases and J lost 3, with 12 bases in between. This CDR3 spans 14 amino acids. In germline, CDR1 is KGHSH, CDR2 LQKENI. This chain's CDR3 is CASSPLGTGYEQYF. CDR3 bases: TGTGCCAGCTCACCTTTAGGGACCGGCTACGAGCAGTACTTC.

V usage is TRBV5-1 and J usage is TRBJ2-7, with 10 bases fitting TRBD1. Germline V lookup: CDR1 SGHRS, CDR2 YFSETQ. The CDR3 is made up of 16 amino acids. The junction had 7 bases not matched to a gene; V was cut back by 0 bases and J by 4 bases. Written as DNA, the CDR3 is TGCGCCAGCAGCTTGGTGCCGACAGGGGGCAGTTACGAGCAGTACTTC. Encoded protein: CASSLVPTGGSYEQYF.

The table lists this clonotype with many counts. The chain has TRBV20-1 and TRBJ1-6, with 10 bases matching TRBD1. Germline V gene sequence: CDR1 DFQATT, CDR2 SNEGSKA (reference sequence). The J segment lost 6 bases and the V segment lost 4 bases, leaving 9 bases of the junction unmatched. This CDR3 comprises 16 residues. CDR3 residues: CSATDTGQGFNSPLHF. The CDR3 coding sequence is TGCAGTGCTACCGATACGGGACAGGGGTTTAATTCACCCCTCCACTTT.

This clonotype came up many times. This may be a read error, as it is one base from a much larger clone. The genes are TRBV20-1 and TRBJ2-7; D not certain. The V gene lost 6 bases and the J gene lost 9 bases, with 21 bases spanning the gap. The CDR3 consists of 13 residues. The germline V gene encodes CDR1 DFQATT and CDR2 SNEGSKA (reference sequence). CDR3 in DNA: TGCAGTGCCTTCCAAGATCTCTCGCTCGCGCAGTACTTC. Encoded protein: CSAFQDLSLAQYF.

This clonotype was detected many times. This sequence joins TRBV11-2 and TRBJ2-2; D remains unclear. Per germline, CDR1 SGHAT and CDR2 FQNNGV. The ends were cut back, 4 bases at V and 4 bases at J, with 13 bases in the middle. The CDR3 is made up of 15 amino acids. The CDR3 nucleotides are TGTGCCAGCAGCTCCCAAGGTCAGCGCACCGGGGAGCTGTTTTTT. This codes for CASSSQGQRTGELFF.

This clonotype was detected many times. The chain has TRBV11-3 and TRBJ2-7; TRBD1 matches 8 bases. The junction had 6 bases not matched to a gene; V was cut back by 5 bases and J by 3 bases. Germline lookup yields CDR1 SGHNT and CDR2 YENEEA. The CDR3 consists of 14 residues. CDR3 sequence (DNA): TGTGCCAGCAGCCCCAGGGACAGGAGCTACGAGCAGTACTTC. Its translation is CASSPRDRSYEQYF.

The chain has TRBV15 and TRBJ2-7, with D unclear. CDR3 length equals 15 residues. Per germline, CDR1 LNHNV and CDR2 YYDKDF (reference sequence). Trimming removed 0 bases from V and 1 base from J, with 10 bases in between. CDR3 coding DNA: TGTGCCACCAGCAGAGATGGGTCTAGTTCCTACGAGCAGTACTTC. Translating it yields CATSRDGSSSYEQYF.

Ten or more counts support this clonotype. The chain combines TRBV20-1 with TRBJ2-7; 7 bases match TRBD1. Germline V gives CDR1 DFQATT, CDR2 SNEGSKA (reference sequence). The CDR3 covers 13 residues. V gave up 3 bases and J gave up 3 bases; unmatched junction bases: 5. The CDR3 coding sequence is TGCAGTGCTAGGGACAGGTCGAACTACGAGCAGTACGTC. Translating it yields CSARDRSNYEQYV.

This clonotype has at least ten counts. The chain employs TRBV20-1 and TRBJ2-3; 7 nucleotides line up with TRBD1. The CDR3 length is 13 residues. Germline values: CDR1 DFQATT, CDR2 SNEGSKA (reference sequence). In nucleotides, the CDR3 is TGCAGCGCCCCAGGGGGAAGCACAGATACGCAGTATTTT. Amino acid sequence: CSAPGGSTDTQYF.

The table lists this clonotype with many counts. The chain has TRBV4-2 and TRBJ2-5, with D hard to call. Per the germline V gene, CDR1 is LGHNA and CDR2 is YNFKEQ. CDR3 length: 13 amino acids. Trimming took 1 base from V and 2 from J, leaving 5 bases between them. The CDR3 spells CASSQVRQETQYF. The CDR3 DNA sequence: TGTGCCAGCAGCCAAGTACGACAAGAGACCCAGTACTTC.

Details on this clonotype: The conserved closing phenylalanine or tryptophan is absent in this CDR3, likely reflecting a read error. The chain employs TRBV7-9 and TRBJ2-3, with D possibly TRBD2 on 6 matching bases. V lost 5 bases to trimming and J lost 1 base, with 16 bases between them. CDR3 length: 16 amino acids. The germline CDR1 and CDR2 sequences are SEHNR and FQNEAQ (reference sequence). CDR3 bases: TGTGCCAGCAGCCCTCCCGGGACGGGAGGCACAGATACGCAGTATTTG. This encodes CASSPPGTGGTDTQYL.

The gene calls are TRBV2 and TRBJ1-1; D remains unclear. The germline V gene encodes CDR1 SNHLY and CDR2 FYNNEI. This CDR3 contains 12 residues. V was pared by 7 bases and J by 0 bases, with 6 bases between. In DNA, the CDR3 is TGTGCCAGCAAGGCCATGAACACTGAAGCTTTCTTT. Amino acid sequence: CASKAMNTEAFF.